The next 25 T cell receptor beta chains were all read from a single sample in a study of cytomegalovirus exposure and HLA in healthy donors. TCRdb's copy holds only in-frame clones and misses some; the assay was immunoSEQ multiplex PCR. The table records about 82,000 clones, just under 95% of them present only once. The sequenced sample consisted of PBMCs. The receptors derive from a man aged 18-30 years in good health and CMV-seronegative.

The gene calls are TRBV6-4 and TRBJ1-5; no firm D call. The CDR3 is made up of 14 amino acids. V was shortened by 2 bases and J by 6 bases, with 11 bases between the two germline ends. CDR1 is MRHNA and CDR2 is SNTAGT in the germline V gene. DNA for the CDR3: TGTGCCAGCAGTGACGGGGAGGGTACTCAGCCCCAGCATTTT. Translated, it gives CASSDGEGTQPQHF.

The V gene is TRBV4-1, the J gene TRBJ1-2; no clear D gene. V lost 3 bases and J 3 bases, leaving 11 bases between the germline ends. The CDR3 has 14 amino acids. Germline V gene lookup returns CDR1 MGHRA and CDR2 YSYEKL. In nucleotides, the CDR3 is TGCGCCAGCAGCCAGGGTGCGGGTGACTATGGCTACACCTTC. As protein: CASSQGAGDYGYTF.

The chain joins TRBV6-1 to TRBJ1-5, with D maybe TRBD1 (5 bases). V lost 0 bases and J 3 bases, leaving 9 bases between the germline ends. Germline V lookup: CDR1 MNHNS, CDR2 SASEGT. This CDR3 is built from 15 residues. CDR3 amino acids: CASSEAGPLNQPQHF. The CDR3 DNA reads TGTGCCAGCAGTGAAGCGGGGCCGCTCAATCAGCCCCAGCATTTT.

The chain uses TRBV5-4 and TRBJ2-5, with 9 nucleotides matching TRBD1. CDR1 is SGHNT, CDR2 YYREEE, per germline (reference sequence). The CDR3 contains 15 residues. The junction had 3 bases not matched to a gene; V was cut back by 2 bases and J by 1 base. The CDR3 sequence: CASSLQGAPQETQYF. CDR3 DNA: TGTGCCAGCAGCTTACAGGGGGCCCCCCAAGAGACCCAGTACTTC.

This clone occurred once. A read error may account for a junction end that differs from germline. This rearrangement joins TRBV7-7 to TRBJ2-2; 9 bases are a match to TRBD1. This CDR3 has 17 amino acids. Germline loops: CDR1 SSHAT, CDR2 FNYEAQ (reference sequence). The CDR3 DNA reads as TGTGCTAGCAGCTTAGGACCGGGACAGGGTCGCACCGGGGAGCTGTTTTTT. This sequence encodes CASSLGPGQGRTGELFF.

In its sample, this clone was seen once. The CDR3 DNA reads as TGTGCCAGCGGGACTGTTTTTAATTCACCCCTCCACTTT. Translating it yields CASGTVFNSPLHF. The V gene is TRBV19, the J gene TRBJ1-6; D possibly corresponds to TRBD1 (5 bases). V lost 9 bases to trimming and J lost 6 bases, with 12 bases between them. Germline V gives CDR1 LNHDA, CDR2 SQIVND (reference sequence). The CDR3 consists of 13 residues.

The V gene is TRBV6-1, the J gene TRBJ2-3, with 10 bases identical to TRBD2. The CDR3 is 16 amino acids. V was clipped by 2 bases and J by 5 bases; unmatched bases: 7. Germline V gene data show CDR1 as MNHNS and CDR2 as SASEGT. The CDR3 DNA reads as TGTGCCAGCAGTGAACGGCCTCTAGCGGGAGTAGATACGCAGTATTTT. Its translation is CASSERPLAGVDTQYF.

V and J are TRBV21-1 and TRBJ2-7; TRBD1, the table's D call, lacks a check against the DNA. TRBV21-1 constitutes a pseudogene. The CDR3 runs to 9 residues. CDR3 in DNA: TGTGCCGGTAGGGGCGAGCAGTACTTC. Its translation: CAGRGEQYF.

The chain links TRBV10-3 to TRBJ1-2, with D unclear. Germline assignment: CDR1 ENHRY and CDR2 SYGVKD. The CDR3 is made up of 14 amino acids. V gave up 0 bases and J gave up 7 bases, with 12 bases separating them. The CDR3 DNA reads TGTGCCATCAGTGAGTCGATTGGCCACCCTGGCTACACCTTC. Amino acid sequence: CAISESIGHPGYTF.

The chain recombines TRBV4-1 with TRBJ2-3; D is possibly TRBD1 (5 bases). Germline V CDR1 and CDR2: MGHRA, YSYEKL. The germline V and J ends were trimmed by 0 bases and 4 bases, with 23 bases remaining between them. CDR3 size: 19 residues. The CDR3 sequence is CASSQDSSKVSTGSDTQYF. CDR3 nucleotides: TGCGCCAGCAGCCAAGATAGTAGTAAGGTTTCCACAGGATCAGATACGCAGTATTTT.

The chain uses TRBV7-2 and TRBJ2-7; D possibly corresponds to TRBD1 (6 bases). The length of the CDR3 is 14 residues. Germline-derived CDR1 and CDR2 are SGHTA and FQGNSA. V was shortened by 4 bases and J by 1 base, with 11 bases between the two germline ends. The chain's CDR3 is CASSSTGQSYEQYF. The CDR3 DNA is TGTGCCAGCAGCTCTACAGGGCAATCCTACGAGCAGTACTTC.

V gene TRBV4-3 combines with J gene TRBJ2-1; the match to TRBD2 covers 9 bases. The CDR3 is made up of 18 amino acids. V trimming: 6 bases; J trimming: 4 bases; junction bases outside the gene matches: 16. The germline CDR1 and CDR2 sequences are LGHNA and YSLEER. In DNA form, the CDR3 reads TGCGCCAGCAGTTCAGAGAGTAGCGGGAGTAGTATATACAATGAGCAGTTCTTC. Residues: CASSSESSGSSIYNEQFF.

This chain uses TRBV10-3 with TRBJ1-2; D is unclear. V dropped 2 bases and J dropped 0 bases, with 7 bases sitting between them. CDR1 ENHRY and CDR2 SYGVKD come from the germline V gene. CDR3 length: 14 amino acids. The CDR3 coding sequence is TGTGCCATCAGTGAGGGCAGTTCTAACTATGGCTACACCTTC. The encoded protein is CAISEGSSNYGYTF.

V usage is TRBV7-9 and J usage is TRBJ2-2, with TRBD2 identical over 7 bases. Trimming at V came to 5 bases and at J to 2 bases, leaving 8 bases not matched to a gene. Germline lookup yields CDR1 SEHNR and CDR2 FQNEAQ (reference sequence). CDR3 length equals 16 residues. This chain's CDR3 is CASSPLAATNTGELFF. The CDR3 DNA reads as TGTGCCAGCAGCCCCCTAGCGGCGACTAACACCGGGGAGCTGTTTTTT.

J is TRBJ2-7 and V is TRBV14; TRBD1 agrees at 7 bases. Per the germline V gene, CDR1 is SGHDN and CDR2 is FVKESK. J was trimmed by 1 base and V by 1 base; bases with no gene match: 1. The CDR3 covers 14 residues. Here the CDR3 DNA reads TGTGCCAGCAGCCAAGGACAGGGATCCTACGAGCAGTACTTC. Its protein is CASSQGQGSYEQYF.

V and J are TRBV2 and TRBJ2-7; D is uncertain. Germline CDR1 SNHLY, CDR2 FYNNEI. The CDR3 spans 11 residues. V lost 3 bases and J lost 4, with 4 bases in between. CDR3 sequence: CASSDPYEQYF. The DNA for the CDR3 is TGTGCCAGCAGTGACCCTTACGAGCAGTACTTC. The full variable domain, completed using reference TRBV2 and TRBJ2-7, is EPEVTQTPSHQVTQMGQEVILRCVPISNHLYFYWYRQILGQKVEFLVSFYNNEISEKSEIFDDQFSVERPDGSNFTLKIRSTKLEDSAMYFCASSDPYEQYFGPGTRLTVT.

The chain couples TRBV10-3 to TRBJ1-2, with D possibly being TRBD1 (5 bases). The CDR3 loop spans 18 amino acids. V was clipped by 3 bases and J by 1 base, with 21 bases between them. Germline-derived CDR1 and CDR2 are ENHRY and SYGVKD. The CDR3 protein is CAISDPGVSNSLNYGYTF. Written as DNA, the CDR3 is TGTGCCATCAGTGACCCGGGGGTCTCAAATTCACTTAACTATGGCTACACCTTC.

CDR3 residues: CASSTTGIEAFF. The CDR3 region has the DNA TGTGCCAGCAGCACCACCGGGATTGAAGCTTTCTTT. The J gene is TRBJ1-1, the V gene TRBV7-9, with unresolved D. Trimming took 5 bases from V and 7 from J, leaving 11 bases between them. CDR1 and CDR2 from the germline V gene are SEHNR and FQNEAQ (reference sequence). The CDR3 has 12 residues.

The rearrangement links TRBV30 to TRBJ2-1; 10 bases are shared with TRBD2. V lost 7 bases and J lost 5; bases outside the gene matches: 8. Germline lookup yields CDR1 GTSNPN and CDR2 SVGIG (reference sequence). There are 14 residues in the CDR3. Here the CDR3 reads CAFVPSGRDNEQFF. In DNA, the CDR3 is TGTGCCTTCGTTCCTAGCGGGAGAGACAATGAGCAGTTCTTC.

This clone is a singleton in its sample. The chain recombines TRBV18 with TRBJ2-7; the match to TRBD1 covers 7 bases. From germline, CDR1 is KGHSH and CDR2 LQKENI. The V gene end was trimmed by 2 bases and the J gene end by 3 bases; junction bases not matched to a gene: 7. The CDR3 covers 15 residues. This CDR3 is CASSPSPGQFYEQYF. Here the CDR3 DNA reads TGTGCCAGCTCACCATCCCCGGGACAGTTCTACGAGCAGTACTTC.

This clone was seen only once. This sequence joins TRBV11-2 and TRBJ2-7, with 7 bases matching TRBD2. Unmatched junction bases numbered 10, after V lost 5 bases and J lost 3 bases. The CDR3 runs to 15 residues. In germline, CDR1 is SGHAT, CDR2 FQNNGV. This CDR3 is CASSPRGDLNYEQYF. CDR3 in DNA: TGTGCCAGCAGCCCCCGGGGGGACCTGAACTACGAGCAGTACTTC.

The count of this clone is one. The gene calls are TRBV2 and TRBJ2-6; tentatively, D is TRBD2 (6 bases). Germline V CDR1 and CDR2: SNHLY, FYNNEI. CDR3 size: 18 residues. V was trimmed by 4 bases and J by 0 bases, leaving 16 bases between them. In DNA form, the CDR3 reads TGTGCCAGCAGTGTGGAGGGGCAAATCTACTCTGGGGCCAACGTCCTGACTTTC. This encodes CASSVEGQIYSGANVLTF.

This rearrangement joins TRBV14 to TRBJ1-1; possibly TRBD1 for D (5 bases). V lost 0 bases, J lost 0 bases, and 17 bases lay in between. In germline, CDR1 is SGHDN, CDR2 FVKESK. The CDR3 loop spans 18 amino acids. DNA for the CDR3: TGTGCCAGCAGCCAAGATTACCGAAAAACAGGTTTGAACACTGAAGCTTTCTTT. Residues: CASSQDYRKTGLNTEAFF.

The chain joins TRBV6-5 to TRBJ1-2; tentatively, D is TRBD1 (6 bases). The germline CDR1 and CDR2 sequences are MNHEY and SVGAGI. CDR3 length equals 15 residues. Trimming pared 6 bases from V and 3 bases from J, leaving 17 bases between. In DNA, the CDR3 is TGTGCCAGCAGCCAATGGGCACAGGGCCACTATGGCTACACCTTC. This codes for CASSQWAQGHYGYTF.

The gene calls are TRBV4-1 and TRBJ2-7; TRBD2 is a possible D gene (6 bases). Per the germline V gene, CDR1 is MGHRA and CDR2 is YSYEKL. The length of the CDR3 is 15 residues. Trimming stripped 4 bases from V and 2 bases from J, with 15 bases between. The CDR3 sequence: CASSPGGPTTYEQYF. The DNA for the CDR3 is TGCGCCAGCAGCCCCGGAGGGCCGACAACCTACGAGCAGTACTTC.